At least ten counts were recorded for the clone carrying this TCR beta chain. Its target is not known. RNA transcripts served as the template for amplifying TCR beta CDR3 regions. During a first-round RT-PCR of the TCR CDR3, the HTBI primer set was used. TCRdb fed the multiplex PCR reads into MiXCR, producing one record per CDR3 protein. The sample records 250,000 to 300,000 distinct CDR3 sequences, more than 10% being singletons. The sample belongs to a study of T cells in Graves' hyperthyroidism and ophthalmopathy. Hyperthyroidism was newly diagnosed in patients aged 18 to 65 (duration under 2 months). Clinical symptoms, serum thyroxine and TRAb, thyroid ultrasound and orbital computed tomography were used for the diagnoses. The CDR3 is made up of 15 amino acids. Between the trimmed V and J ends, which lost 5 bases and 2 bases, there was a span of 15 bases. The germline V gene encodes CDR1 MNHNS and CDR2 SASEGT.

Study-wide findings and caveats: A 13 V-J model separated ophthalmopathy from stable hyperthyroidism. The model made its ophthalmopathy prediction, and onset followed a median approximately six months later.

This sequence originates from a woman aged 30 to 39 with Graves' hyperthyroidism that later progressed to Graves' ophthalmopathy. The sample comprised blood. The genes are TRBV6-1 and TRBJ1-2, with D perhaps matching TRBD1 (6 bases). The CDR3 protein is CASSYSDRSNYGYTF. CDR3 nucleotides: TGTGCCAGCAGTTATAGCGACAGGTCGAACTATGGCTACACCTTC.